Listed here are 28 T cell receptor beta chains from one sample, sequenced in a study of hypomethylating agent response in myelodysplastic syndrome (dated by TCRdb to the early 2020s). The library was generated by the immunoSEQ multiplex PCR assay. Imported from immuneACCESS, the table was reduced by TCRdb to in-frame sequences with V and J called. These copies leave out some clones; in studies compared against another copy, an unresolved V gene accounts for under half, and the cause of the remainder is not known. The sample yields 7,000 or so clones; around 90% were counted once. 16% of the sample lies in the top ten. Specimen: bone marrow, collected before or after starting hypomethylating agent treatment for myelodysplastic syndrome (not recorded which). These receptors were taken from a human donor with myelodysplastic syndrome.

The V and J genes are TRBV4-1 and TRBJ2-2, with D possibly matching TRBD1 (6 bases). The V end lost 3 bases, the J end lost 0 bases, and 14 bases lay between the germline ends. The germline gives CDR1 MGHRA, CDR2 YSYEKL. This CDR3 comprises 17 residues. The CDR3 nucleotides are TGCGCCAGCAGCCAGCGCCCGGACAGCGCGAACACCGGGGAGCTGTTTTTT. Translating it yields CASSQRPDSANTGELFF.

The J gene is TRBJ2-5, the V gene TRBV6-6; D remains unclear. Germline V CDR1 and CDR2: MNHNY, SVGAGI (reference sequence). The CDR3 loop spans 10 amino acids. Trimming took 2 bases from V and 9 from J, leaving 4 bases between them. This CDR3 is CASSYRAQYF. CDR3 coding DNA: TGTGCCAGCAGTTACCGGGCCCAGTACTTC.

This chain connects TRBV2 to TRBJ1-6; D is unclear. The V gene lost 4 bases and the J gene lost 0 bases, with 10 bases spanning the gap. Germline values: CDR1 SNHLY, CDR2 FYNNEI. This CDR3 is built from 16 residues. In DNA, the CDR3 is TGTGCCAGCAGTGGATACCCCAGCTCCTATAATTCACCCCTCCACTTT. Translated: CASSGYPSSYNSPLHF.

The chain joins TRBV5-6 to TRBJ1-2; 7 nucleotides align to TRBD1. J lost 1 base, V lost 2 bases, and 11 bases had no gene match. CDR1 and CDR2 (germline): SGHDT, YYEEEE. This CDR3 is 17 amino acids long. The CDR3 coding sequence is TGTGCCAGCAGCTTTACAGGACAGGCCCGCTATAACTATGGCTACACCTTC. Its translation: CASSFTGQARYNYGYTF. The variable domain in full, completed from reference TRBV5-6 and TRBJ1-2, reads DAGVTQSPTHLIKTRGQQVTLRCSPKSGHDTVSWYQQALGQGPQFIFQYYEEEERQRGNFPDRFSGHQFPNYSSELNVNALLLGDSALYLCASSFTGQARYNYGYTFGSGTRLTVV.

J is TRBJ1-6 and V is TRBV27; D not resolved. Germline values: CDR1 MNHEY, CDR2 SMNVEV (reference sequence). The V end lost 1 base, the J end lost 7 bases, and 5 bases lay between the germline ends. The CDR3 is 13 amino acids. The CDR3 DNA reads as TGTGCCAGCAGTTTATACCAGAATTCACCCCTCCACTTT. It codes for CASSLYQNSPLHF.

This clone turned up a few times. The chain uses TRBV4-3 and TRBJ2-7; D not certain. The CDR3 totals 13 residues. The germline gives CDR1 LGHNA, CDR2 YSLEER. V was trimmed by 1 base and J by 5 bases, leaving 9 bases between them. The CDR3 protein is CASSQVIGNEQYF. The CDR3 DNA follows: TGCGCCAGCAGCCAAGTTATAGGAAACGAGCAGTACTTC.

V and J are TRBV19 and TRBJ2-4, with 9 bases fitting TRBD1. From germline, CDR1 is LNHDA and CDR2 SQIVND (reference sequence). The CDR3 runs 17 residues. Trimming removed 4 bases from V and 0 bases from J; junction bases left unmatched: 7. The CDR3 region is CASSTAGTGIAKNIQYF. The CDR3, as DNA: TGTGCCAGTAGTACCGCCGGGACAGGGATAGCCAAAAACATTCAGTACTTC.

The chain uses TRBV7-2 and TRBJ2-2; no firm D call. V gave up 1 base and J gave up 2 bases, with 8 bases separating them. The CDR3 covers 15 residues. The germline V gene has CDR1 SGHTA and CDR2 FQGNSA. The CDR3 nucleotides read TGTGCCAGCAGCTTAGAGTGGGGAAACACCGGGGAGCTGTTTTTT. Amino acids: CASSLEWGNTGELFF. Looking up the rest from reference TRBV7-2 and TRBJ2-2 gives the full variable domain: GAGVSQSPSNKVTEKGKDVELRCDPISGHTALYWYRQSLGQGLEFLIYFQGNSAPDKSGLPSDRFSAERTGGSVSTLTIQRTQQEDSAVYLCASSLEWGNTGELFFGEGSRLTVL.

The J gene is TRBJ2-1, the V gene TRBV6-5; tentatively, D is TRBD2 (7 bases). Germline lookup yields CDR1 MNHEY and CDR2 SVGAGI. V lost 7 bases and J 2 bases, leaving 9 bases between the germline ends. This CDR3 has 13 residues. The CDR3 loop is CASTGGPYNEQFF. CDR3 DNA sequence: TGTGCCAGCACCGGGGGGCCCTACAATGAGCAGTTCTTC.

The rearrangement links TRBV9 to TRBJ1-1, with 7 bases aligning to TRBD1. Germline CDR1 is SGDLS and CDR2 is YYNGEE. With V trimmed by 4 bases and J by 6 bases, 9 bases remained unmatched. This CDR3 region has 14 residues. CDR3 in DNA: TGTGCCAGCAGCAACCGGGACAGTGTCCCTGAAGCTTTCTTT. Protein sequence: CASSNRDSVPEAFF.

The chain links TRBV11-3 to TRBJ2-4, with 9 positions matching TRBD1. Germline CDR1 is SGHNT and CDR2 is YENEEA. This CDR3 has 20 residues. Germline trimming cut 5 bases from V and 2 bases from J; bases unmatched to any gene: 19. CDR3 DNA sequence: TGTGCCAGCAGCACGCCCATCCCGGGACAGGGTGAAAGGCCCAAAAACATTCAGTACTTC. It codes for CASSTPIPGQGERPKNIQYF.

CDR3 amino acids: CASSLGSIGQAQETQYF. The CDR3 bases are TGCGCCAGCAGCTTGGGCTCCATCGGACAGGCCCAAGAGACCCAGTACTTC. The rearrangement uses TRBV5-1 and TRBJ2-5; 7 bases are a match to TRBD1. The CDR3 length is 17 residues. Germline V gives CDR1 SGHRS, CDR2 YFSETQ. V shed 0 bases, J shed 1 base, and the junction held 9 bases outside the gene matches.

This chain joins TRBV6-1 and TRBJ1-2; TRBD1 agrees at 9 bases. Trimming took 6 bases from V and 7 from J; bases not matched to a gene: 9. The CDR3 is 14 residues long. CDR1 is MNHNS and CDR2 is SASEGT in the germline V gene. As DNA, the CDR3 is TGTGCCAGCAGAAACAGGGGGCGCTCATCTGGCTACACCTTC. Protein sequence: CASRNRGRSSGYTF.

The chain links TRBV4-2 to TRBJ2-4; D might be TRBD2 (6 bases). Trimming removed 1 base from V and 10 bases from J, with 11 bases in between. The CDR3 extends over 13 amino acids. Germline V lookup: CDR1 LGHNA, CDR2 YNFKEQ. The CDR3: CASSQGGESIQYF. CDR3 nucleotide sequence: TGTGCCAGCAGCCAAGGGGGGGAGTCGATTCAGTACTTC.

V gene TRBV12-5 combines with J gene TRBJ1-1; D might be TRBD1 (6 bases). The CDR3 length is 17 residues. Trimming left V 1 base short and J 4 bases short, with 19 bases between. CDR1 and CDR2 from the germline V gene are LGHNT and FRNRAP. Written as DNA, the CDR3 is TGTGCTAGTGGTTTGGGCCGGGACACCCTTTTCCCCACTGAAGCTTTCTTT. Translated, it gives CASGLGRDTLFPTEAFF.

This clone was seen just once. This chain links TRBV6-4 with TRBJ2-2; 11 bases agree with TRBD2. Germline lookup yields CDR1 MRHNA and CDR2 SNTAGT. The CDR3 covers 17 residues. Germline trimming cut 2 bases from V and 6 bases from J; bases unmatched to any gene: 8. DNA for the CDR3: TGTGCCAGCAGTGACGGGGGGCCTAGCGGGGGGCCCGGGGAGCTGTTTTTT. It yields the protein CASSDGGPSGGPGELFF.

CDR3 loop: CASSSGRMNTEAFF. The CDR3 DNA reads TGTGCCAGCAGCTCGGGACGGATGAACACTGAAGCTTTCTTT. The chain combines TRBV7-2 with TRBJ1-1, with TRBD1 as a possible D gene (5 bases). This CDR3 is built from 14 residues. The germline CDR1 and CDR2 sequences are SGHTA and FQGNSA. Between the trimmed V and J ends, which lost 4 bases and 0 bases, there was a span of 9 bases.

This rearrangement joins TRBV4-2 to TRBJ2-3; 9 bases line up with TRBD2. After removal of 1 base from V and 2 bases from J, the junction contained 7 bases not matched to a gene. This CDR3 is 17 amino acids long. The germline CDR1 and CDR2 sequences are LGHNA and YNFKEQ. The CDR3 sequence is CASSQGRGGGDTDTQYF. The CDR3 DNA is TGTGCCAGCAGCCAAGGAAGAGGCGGGGGGGACACAGATACGCAGTATTTT.

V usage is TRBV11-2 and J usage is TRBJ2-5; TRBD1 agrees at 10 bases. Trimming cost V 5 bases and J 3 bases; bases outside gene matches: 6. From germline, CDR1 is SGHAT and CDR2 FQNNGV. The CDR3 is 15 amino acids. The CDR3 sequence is CASSQGTGEKETQYF. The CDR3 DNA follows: TGTGCCAGCAGCCAGGGGACAGGGGAAAAAGAGACCCAGTACTTC.

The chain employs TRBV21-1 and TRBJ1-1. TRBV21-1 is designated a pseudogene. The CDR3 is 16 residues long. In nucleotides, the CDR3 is TGTGCCAGCAGCAAAAGGGGGGGACAGTCGAGCACTGAAGCTTTCTTT. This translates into CASSKRGGQSSTEAFF.

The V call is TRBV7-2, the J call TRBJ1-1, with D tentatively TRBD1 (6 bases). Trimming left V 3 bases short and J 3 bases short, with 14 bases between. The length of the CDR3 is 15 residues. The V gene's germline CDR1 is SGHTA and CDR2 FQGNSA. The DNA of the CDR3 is TGTGCCAGCAGCTTTGGCGAAGCAGGGGACACTGAAGCTTTCTTT. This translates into CASSFGEAGDTEAFF. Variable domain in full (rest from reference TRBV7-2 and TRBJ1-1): GAGVSQSPSNKVTEKGKDVELRCDPISGHTALYWYRQSLGQGLEFLIYFQGNSAPDKSGLPSDRFSAERTGGSVSTLTIQRTQQEDSAVYLCASSFGEAGDTEAFFGQGTRLTVV.

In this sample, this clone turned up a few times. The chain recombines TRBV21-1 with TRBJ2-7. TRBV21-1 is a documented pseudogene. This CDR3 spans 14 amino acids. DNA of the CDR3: TGTGCCAGCAGCACGCGTGGACCTTCCTACGAGCAGTACGTC. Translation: CASSTRGPSYEQYV.

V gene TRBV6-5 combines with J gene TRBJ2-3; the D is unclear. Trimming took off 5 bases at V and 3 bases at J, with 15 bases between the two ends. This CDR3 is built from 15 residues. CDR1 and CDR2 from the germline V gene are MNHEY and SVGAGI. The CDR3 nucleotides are TGTGCCAGCAGTATGGGTGGCCTCGGGACAGATACGCAGTATTTT. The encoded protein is CASSMGGLGTDTQYF.

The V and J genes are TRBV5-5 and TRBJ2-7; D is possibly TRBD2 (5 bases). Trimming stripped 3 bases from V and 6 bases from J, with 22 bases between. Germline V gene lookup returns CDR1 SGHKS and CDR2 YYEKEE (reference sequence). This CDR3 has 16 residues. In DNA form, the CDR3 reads TGTGCCAGCAGCTCGGTAGGGAGCCCCCGGTCGGGCGAGCAGTACTTC. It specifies CASSSVGSPRSGEQYF.

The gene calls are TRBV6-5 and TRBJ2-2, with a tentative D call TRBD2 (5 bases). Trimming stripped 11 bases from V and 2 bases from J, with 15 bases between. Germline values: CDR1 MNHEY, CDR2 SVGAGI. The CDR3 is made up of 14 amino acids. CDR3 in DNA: TGTGCCTGCCGCGTCGGACTCAACACCGGGGAGCTGTTTTTT. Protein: CACRVGLNTGELFF.

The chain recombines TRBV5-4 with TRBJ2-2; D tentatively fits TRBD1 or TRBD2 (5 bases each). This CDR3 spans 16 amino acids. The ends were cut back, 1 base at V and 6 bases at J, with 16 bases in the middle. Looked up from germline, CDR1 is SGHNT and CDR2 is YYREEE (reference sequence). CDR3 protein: CASSLSGQSHAGELFF. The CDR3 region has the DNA TGTGCCAGCAGCTTGTCGGGGCAGTCGCACGCCGGGGAGCTGTTTTTT.

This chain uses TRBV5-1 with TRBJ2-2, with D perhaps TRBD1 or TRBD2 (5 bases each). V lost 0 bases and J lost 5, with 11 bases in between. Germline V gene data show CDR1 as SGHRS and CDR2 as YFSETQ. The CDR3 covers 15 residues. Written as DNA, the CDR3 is TGCGCCAGCAGCTTGGTTTCGGGGCAGACCGGGGAGCTGTTTTTT. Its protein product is CASSLVSGQTGELFF.

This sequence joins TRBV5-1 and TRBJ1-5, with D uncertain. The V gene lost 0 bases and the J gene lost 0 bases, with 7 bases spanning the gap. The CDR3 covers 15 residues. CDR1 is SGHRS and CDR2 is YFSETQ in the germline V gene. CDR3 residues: CASSLGEDSNQPQHF. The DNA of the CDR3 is TGCGCCAGCAGCTTGGGGGAGGATAGCAATCAGCCCCAGCATTTT.